This T cell receptor (beta chain) emerged from a study of neurological immune-mediated disorders. Study observations and caveats: No clinical or MRI feature was associated with the multiple sclerosis repertoire cluster.

This clonotype was counted at least ten times. Its antigen is still unknown. Every sequencing run generated over 170 million TCR-beta sequences from 15-18 subjects. Each CDR3 protein is one row after TCRdb ran MiXCR on the 5' RACE reads. The sample gives about 71,000 distinct CDR3 sequences, 4.5% of which show up once; approximately 7% is in the top ten. Germline CDR1 SGHRS, CDR2 YFSETQ. The CDR3 sequence is 15 residues long. The J segment lost 5 bases and the V segment lost 4 bases, leaving 8 bases of the junction unmatched. The clonotype comes from a man aged 25-40 years with multiple sclerosis. Sequenced sample: PBMCs. The chain carries TRBV5-1 and TRBJ2-5, with 10 bases lining up with TRBD1. The CDR3 DNA reads TGCGCCAGCAGCGTCGACAGGGGGCGGCCGGAGACCCAGTACTTC. It specifies CASSVDRGRPETQYF.